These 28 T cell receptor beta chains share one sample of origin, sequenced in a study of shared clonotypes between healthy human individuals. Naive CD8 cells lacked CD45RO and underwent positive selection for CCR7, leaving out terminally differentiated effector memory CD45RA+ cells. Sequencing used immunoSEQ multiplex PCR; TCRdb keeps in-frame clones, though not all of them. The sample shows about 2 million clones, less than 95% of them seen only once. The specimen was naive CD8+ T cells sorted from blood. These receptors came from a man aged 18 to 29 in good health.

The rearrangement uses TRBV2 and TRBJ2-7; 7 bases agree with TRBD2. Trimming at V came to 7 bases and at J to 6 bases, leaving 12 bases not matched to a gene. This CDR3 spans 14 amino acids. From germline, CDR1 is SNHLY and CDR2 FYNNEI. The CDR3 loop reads CASISGSGGFEQYF. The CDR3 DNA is TGTGCCAGCATTAGCGGGTCCGGGGGATTCGAGCAGTACTTC.

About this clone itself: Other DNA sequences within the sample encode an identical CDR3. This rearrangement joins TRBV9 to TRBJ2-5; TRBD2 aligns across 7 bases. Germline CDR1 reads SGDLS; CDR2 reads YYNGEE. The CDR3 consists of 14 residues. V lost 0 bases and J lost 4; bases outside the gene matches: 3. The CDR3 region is CASSVGGGSETQYF. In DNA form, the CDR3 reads TGTGCCAGCAGCGTAGGGGGAGGGTCAGAGACCCAGTACTTC.

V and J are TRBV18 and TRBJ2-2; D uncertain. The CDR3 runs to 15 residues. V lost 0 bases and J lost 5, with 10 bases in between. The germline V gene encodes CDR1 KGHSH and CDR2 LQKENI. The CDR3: CASSPPFLGTGELFF. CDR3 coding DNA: TGTGCCAGCTCACCACCGTTTTTGGGGACCGGGGAGCTGTTTTTT.

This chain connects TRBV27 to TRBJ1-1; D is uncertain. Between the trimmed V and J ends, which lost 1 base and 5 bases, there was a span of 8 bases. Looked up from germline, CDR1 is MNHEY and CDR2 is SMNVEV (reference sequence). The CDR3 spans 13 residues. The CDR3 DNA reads TGTGCCAGCAGTTTATATATGGCGACTGAAGCTTTCTTT. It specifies CASSLYMATEAFF.

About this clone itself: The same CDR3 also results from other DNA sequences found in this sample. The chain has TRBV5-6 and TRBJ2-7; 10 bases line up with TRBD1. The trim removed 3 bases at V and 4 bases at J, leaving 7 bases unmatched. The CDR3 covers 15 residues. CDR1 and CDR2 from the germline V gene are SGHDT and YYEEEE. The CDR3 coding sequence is TGTGCCAGCAGCTCTCCGGGACAGGGGACGTACGAGCAGTACTTC. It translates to CASSSPGQGTYEQYF.

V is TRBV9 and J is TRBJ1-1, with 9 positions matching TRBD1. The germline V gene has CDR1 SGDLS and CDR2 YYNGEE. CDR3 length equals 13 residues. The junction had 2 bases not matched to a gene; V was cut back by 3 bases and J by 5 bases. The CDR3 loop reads CASSGQGVTEAFF. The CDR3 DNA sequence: TGTGCCAGCAGCGGACAGGGGGTTACTGAAGCTTTCTTT.

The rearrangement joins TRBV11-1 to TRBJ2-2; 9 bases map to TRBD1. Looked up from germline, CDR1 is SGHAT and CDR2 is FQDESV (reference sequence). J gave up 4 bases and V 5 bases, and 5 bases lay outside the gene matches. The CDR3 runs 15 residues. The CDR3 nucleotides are TGTGCCAGCAGCAGGACAGGGGCTGTCACCGGGGAGCTGTTTTTT. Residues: CASSRTGAVTGELFF.

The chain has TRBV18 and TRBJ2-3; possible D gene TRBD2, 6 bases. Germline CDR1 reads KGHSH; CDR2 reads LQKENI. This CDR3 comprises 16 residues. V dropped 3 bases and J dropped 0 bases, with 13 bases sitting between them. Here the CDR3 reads CASSPGHSGSTDTQYF. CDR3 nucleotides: TGTGCCAGCTCACCTGGTCATAGCGGTAGCACAGATACGCAGTATTTT.

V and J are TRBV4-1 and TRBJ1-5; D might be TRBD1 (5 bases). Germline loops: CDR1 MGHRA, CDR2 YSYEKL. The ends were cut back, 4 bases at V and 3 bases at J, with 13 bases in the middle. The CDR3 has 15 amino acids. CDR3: CASSRVEGNNQPQHF. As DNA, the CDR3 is TGCGCCAGCAGCCGGGTCGAGGGGAACAATCAGCCCCAGCATTTT.

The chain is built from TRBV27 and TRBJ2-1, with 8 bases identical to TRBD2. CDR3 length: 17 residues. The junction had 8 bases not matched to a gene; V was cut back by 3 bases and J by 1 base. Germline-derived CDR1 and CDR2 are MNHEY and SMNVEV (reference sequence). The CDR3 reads CASSFGGIAGSYNEQFF. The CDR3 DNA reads TGTGCCAGCAGTTTTGGAGGCATAGCGGGGTCCTACAATGAGCAGTTCTTC.

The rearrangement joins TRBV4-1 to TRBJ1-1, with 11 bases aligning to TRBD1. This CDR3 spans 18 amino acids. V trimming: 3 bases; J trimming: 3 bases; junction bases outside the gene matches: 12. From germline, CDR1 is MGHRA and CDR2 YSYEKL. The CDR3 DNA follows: TGCGCCAGCAGCCAGGACCAAGGGACAGGGGGTGTCGACACTGAAGCTTTCTTT. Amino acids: CASSQDQGTGGVDTEAFF.

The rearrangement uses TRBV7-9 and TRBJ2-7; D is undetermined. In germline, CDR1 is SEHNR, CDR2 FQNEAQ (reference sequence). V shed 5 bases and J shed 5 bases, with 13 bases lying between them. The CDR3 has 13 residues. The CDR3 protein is CASSLHGGNEQYF. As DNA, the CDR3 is TGTGCCAGCAGCCTCCACGGTGGCAACGAGCAGTACTTC. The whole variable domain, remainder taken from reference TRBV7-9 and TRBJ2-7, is DTGVSQNPRHKITKRGQNVTFRCDPISEHNRLYWYRQTLGQGPEFLTYFQNEAQLEKSRLLSDRFSAERPKGSFSTLEIQRTEQGDSAMYLCASSLHGGNEQYFGPGTRLTVT.

In DNA form, the CDR3 reads TGCGCCAGCAGCCAAGTCCTGGCGGGGGGTAAGACCCAGTACTTC. Translating gives CASSQVLAGGKTQYF. The rearrangement links TRBV4-1 to TRBJ2-5; 8 bases agree with TRBD2. The V gene end was trimmed by 1 base and the J gene end by 6 bases; junction bases not matched to a gene: 7. This CDR3 comprises 15 residues. The germline gives CDR1 MGHRA, CDR2 YSYEKL.

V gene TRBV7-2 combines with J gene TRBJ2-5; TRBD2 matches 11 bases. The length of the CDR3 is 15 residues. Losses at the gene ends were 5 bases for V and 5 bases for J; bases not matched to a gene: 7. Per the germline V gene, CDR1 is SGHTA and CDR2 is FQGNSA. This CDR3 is CASSPRLAGTETQYF. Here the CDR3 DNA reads TGTGCCAGCAGCCCACGACTAGCGGGGACGGAGACCCAGTACTTC.

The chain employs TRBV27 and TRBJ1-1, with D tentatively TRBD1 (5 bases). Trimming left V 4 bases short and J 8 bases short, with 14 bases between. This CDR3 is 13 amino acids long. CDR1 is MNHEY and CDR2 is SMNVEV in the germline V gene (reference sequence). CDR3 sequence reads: CASSSDSGPEAFF. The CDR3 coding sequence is TGTGCCAGCAGTTCCGATTCAGGGCCCGAAGCTTTCTTT.

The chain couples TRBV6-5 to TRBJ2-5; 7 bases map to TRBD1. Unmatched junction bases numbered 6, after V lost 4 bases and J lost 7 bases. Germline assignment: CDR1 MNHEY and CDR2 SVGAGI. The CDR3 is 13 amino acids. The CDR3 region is CASSLTGDGTQYF. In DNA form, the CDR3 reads TGTGCCAGCAGTTTAACAGGGGATGGGACCCAGTACTTC.

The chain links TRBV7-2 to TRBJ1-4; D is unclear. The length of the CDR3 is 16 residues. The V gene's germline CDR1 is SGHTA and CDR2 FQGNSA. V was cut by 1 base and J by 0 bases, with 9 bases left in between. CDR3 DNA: TGTGCCAGCAGCTTAGTTTACGGGGCAACTAATGAAAAACTGTTTTTT. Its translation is CASSLVYGATNEKLFF. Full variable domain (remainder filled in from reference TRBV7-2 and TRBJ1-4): GAGVSQSPSNKVTEKGKDVELRCDPISGHTALYWYRQSLGQGLEFLIYFQGNSAPDKSGLPSDRFSAERTGGSVSTLTIQRTQQEDSAVYLCASSLVYGATNEKLFFGSGTQLSVL.

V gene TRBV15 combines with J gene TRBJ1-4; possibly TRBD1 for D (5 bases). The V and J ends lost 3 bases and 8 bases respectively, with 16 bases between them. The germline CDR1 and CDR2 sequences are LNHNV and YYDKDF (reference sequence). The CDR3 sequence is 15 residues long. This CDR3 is CATSRGLPGLEKLFF. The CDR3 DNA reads TGTGCCACCAGCAGGGGACTGCCGGGGCTCGAAAAACTGTTTTTT.

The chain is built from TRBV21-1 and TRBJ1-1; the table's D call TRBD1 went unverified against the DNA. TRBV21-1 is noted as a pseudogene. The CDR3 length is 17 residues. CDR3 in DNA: TGTGCCAGCGTCCTACAAGGAACAGGGGGAAGGAACACTGAAGCTTTCTTT. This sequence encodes CASVLQGTGGRNTEAFF.

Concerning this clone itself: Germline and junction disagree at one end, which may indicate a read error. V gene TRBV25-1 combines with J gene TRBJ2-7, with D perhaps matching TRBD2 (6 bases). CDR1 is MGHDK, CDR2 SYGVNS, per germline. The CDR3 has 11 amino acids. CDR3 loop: CAGGKGYEKYF. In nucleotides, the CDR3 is TGTGCCGGCGGGAAGGGCTACGAGAAGTACTTC.

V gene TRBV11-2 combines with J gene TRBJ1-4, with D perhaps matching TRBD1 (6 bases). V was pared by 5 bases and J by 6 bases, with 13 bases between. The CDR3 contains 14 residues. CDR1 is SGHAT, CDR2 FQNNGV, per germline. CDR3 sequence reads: CASSLRGSYEKLFF. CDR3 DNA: TGTGCCAGCAGCCTGAGGGGGTCCTATGAAAAACTGTTTTTT.

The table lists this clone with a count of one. CDR3 in amino acids: CASSLGGLQSYEQYF. The DNA for the CDR3 is TGTGCCAGCAGCTTAGGGGGGCTGCAATCCTACGAGCAGTACTTC. The J gene is TRBJ2-5, the V gene TRBV5-4, with D perhaps given as TRBD1 or TRBD2 (6 bases each). With the DNA end fitting TRBJ2-7 better, the J assignment may be wrong. From germline, CDR1 is SGHNT and CDR2 YYREEE (reference sequence). The CDR3 has 15 residues.

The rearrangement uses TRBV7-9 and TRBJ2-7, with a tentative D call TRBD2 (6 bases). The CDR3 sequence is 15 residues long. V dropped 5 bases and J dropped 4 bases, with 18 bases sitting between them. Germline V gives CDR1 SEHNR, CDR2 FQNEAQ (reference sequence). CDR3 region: CASSRLEGNFYEQYF. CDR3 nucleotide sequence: TGTGCCAGCAGCCGATTGGAGGGGAATTTTTACGAGCAGTACTTC.

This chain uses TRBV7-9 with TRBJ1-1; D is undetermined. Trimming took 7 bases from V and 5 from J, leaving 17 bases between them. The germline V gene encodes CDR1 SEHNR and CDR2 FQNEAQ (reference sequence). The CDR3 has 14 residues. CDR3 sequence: CASTPPWYETEAFF. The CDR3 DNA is TGTGCCAGCACCCCCCCGTGGTACGAAACTGAAGCTTTCTTT.

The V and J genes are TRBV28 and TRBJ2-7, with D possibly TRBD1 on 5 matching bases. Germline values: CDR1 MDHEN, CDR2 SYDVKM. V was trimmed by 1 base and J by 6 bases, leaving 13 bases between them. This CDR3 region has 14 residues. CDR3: CASSLLIRQGEQYF. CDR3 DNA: TGTGCCAGCAGTTTATTAATCCGGCAGGGCGAGCAGTACTTC. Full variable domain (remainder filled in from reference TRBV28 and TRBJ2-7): DVKVTQSSRYLVKRTGEKVFLECVQDMDHENMFWYRQDPGLGLRLIYFSYDVKMKEKGDIPEGYSVSREKKERFSLILESASTNQTSMYLCASSLLIRQGEQYFGPGTRLTVT.

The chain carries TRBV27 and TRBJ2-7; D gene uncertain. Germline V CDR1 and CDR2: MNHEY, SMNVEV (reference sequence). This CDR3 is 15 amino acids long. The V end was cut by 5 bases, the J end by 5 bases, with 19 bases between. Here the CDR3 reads CASSPVSLGGDEQYF. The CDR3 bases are TGTGCCAGCAGTCCCGTGAGTTTGGGTGGCGACGAGCAGTACTTC.

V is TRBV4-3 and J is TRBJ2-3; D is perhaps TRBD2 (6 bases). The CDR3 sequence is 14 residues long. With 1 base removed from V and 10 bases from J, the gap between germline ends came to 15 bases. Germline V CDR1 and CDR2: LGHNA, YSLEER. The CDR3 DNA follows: TGCGCCAGCAGCCAAGCCATGGAGGAGGGATCGCAGTATTTT. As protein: CASSQAMEEGSQYF.

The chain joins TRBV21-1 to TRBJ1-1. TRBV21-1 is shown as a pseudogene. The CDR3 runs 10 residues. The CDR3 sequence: CASSGREAFF. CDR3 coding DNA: TGTGCCAGCAGCGGAAGGGAAGCTTTCTTT.